The T cell receptor beta chain under discussion was sequenced for a study of blood T cells in healthy people across ages. The second PCR ran about 7 to 12 cycles with a sample-barcoded 5' primer and J-beta primers. CDR3-containing paired-end reads numbering at least 2.5 million came from each sample. A single record per CDR3 protein comes from TCRdb applying MiXCR to the 5' RACE reads. The data show fewer than 1,200,000 distinct CDR3 sequences, under 30% seen once. Trimming pared 8 bases from V and 2 bases from J, leaving 13 bases between. The length of the CDR3 is 14 residues. Germline CDR1 is MNHNS and CDR2 is SASEGT. These same data were also listed under a study on T cells of mothers and their children.

The sequence came from a girl between 2 and 10 years old in good health. The genes are TRBV6-1 and TRBJ2-1; D might be TRBD1 or TRBD2, each matching 6 bases. Sequencing was performed on blood. In DNA, the CDR3 is TGTGCCAGCGAAGGGGGGTATACCTACAATGAGCAGTTCTTC. Its protein product is CASEGGYTYNEQFF.